The rows below give T cell receptor beta chains drawn from one sample of a study of PD-L1 blockade in urothelial cancer. Libraries were prepared by immunoSEQ multiplex PCR; TCRdb keeps only in-frame clonotypes and omits some of them. The table includes approximately 51,000 clones, more than 75% detected once. The source material was PBMCs, sampled around atezolizumab (anti-PD-L1) treatment. The receptors were gathered from a man aged 55 to 70 with urothelial cancer. Both conserved end residues are part of each CDR3. A D gene is named only where the DNA matches it firmly. Clone size is given for some rows only: seen once, a few or many times, or a class if the clone is expanded.

>TRBV18|.|TRBD1|TRBJ2-3
CASSLSGGRTDTQYF
TGTGCCAGCTCACTCTCAGGGGGCAGGACAGATACGCAGTATTTT
>TRBV18|once|.|TRBJ1-1
CASSPLEGEAFF
TGTGCCAGCTCACCACTGGAGGGGGAAGCTTTCTTT
>TRBV29-1|.|.|TRBJ2-1
CSVENSGVAEQFF
TGCAGCGTCGAAAACTCAGGGGTGGCTGAGCAGTTCTTC
>TRBV2|.|TRBD2|TRBJ2-7
CASTIGTSGAYEQYF
TGTGCCAGCACCATTGGGACTAGCGGGGCCTACGAGCAGTACTTC
>TRBV4-2|.|TRBD1|TRBJ1-5
CASSPFLDRANQPQHF
TGTGCCAGCAGTCCCTTTTTGGACAGGGCCAATCAGCCCCAGCATTTT
>TRBV9|.|.|TRBJ1-1
CASSTGHPNTEAFF
TGTGCCAGCAGTACGGGACACCCGAACACTGAAGCTTTCTTT
>TRBV4-2|.|TRBD1|TRBJ1-1
CASRSTTGRPEAFF
TGTGCCAGCAGGTCCACGACAGGGCGACCTGAAGCTTTCTTT
>TRBV30|.|.|TRBJ2-2
CAWSEYTYTGELFF
TGTGCCTGGAGTGAGTACACATACACCGGGGAGCTGTTTTTT
>TRBV30|.|.|TRBJ2-5
CAWSAGVGETQYF
TGTGCCTGGAGCGCAGGGGTGGGAGAGACCCAGTACTTC
>TRBV2|.|TRBD2|TRBJ2-3
CAIHRLGLADSTDTQYF
TGTGCCATCCACCGATTAGGACTAGCAGATAGCACAGATACGCAGTATTTT
>TRBV7-9|.|TRBD1|TRBJ1-4
CASSLHRGPEKLFF
TGTGCCAGCAGCTTACACAGGGGGCCAGAAAAACTGTTTTTT
>TRBV18|.|.|TRBJ1-5
CASSPREGRSNQPQHF
TGTGCCAGCTCACCACGAGAGGGGAGGAGCAATCAGCCCCAGCATTTT
>TRBV15|.|.|TRBJ2-3
CATSRGRDTQYF
TGTGCCACCAGCAGAGGGAGGGATACGCAGTATTTT
>TRBV7-9|.|.|TRBJ1-2
CASRTSRDPSYGYTF
TGTGCCAGCAGGACTTCGAGGGATCCTAGCTATGGCTACACCTTC
>TRBV5-1|.|.|TRBJ2-7
CASSPTPTIYEQYF
TGCGCCAGCAGCCCCACCCCCACTATCTACGAGCAGTACTTC
>TRBV5-1|.|TRBD1|TRBJ1-2
CASSGDSFGLNYGYTF
TGCGCCAGCAGCGGGGACAGCTTCGGGCTTAACTATGGCTACACCTTC
>TRBV30|.|.|TRBJ2-7
CAWSIGGTDEQYF
TGTGCCTGGAGTATTGGAGGCACAGACGAGCAGTACTTC
>TRBV6-5|.|.|TRBJ2-5
CASSYQDRVVTQYF
TGTGCCAGCAGTTACCAAGACAGAGTCGTAACCCAGTACTTC
>TRBV30|.|TRBD2|TRBJ2-1
CAWSERGGLAAYNEQFF
TGTGCCTGGAGTGAGAGGGGAGGACTAGCGGCCTACAATGAGCAGTTCTTC
>TRBV18|.|TRBD1|TRBJ2-2
CASSRGTGYIGELFF
TGTGCCAGCTCACGCGGGACAGGGTACATCGGGGAGCTGTTTTTT
>TRBV11-3|.|TRBD2|TRBJ2-5
CASSRGLAETQYF
TGTGCCAGCAGCCGCGGACTAGCGGAGACCCAGTACTTC
>TRBV7-8|.|TRBD1|TRBJ1-4
CASSTTGLGEKLFF
TGTGCCAGCAGCACGACAGGGCTGGGCGAAAAACTGTTTTTT
>TRBV7-2|few|.|TRBJ1-3
CASSFWGPGNTIYF
TGTGCCAGCAGCTTTTGGGGCCCTGGAAACACCATATATTTT
>TRBV7-2|.|TRBD2|TRBJ2-5
CASSYSRLAGGPTKETQYF
TGTGCCAGCAGCTACTCCCGACTAGCGGGAGGACCCACCAAAGAGACCCAGTACTTC
>TRBV29-1|.|TRBD2|TRBJ2-2
CSVRGGDVGELFF
TGCAGCGTTCGGGGGGGGGACGTCGGGGAGCTGTTTTTT
>TRBV9|.|.|TRBJ1-6
CASSTPSGGRHSPLHF
TGTGCCAGCAGCACCCCCTCAGGTGGTCGGCATTCACCCCTCCACTTT
>TRBV5-8|.|TRBD2|TRBJ2-1
CASSLFSSGGAYEQFF
TGTGCCAGCAGCTTGTTTAGTAGCGGGGGGGCCTATGAGCAGTTCTTC
>TRBV5-1|.|.|TRBJ2-1
CASSGVLMGSSYNEQFF
TGCGCCAGCAGCGGCGTACTTATGGGGAGCTCCTACAATGAGCAGTTCTTC
>TRBV7-9|.|.|TRBJ2-7
CASSLGPAGALTYEQYF
TGTGCCAGCAGCTTAGGACCGGCGGGGGCTTTGACGTACGAGCAGTACTTC
>TRBV19|.|TRBD1|TRBJ2-2
CASSPGDRNTGELFF
TGTGCCAGTAGCCCTGGGGACAGGAACACCGGGGAGCTGTTTTTT
>TRBV29-1|few|TRBD1|TRBJ1-2
CSVDRDGYTF
TGCAGCGTAGACAGGGACGGCTACACCTTC
>TRBV7-3|.|TRBD1|TRBJ1-1
CASSQGTGNTEAFF
TGTGCCAGCAGCCAGGGGACAGGGAACACTGAAGCTTTCTTT
>TRBV28|.|TRBD1|TRBJ2-7
CASRGLRDRVYEQYF
TGTGCCAGCAGGGGCCTCCGCGACAGGGTCTACGAGCAGTACTTC
>TRBV5-6|.|TRBD1|TRBJ1-5
CASSRTGGNRKPQHF
TGTGCCAGCAGCCGCACAGGGGGCAATAGGAAGCCCCAGCATTTT
>TRBV9|.|TRBD1|TRBJ1-3
CASSGTGLFGNTIYF
TGTGCCAGCAGCGGGACAGGGCTGTTCGGAAACACCATATATTTT
>TRBV27|.|TRBD2|TRBJ2-3
CASSLEAREGTDTQYF
TGTGCCAGCAGTTTAGAAGCGCGGGAGGGCACAGATACGCAGTATTTT